This is a list of T cell receptor beta chains from one sample in a study of post-analysis software for immune sequencing data. TCRdb re-called the PCR reads through MiXCR, storing one row per CDR3 protein. Of a few hundred thousand distinct CDR3 sequences detected, approximately 46% appear once; the ten largest clones hold 9% to 13%. Input material: blood. The receptors here all came from a girl between 10 and 17 years old with multiple sclerosis. The CDR3 runs from the conserved cysteine through the conserved F or W. The order of the fields is D gene, V gene, J gene, clone size, CDR3 protein, CDR3 DNA. A D gene is named only where the DNA matches it firmly. Clone size, where shown, is once, few, many, or a class for clones that have expanded.

TRBD2	TRBV4-1	TRBJ2-1	NA	CASSPRVAGTYNEQFF	TGCGCCAGCAGCCCCCGGGTAGCGGGTACCTACAATGAGCAGTTCTTC
NA	TRBV6-1	TRBJ1-2	NA	CASREAAENYGYTF	TGTGCCAGCAGGGAGGCGGCGGAGAACTATGGCTACACCTTC
TRBD2	TRBV29-1	TRBJ2-7	NA	CSVEDSGGSQYEQYF	TGCAGCGTTGAAGATAGCGGCGGGAGTCAGTACGAGCAGTACTTC
TRBD2	TRBV12-3/TRBV12-4	TRBJ2-7	few	CASSSGTRLAGGYEQYF	TGTGCCAGCAGTTCTGGAACCCGACTTGCGGGAGGCTACGAGCAGTACTTC
NA	TRBV9	TRBJ2-6	NA	CASSVDPGPNSGANVLTF	TGTGCCAGCAGCGTCGACCCGGGACCGAACTCTGGGGCCAACGTCCTGACTTTC
NA	TRBV29-1	TRBJ2-1	NA	CSVAQGTSYNEQFF	TGCAGCGTAGCGCAGGGGACCTCATACAATGAGCAGTTCTTC
TRBD2	TRBV28	TRBJ2-3	NA	CASSFLGGFTDTQYF	TGTGCCAGCAGTTTCTTGGGGGGGTTCACAGATACGCAGTATTTT
TRBD2	TRBV24-1	TRBJ2-1	NA	CATSDFSPGTSYIEQFF	TGTGCCACCAGTGATTTCAGTCCCGGGACTAGTTACATTGAGCAGTTCTTC
TRBD1	TRBV29-1	TRBJ2-5	NA	CSVRGHRETQYF	TGCAGCGTCAGGGGGCATCGGGAGACCCAGTACTTC
TRBD2	TRBV20-1	TRBJ2-5	NA	CSARRTSGRETQYF	TGCAGTGCTAGACGGACTAGCGGGAGAGAGACCCAGTACTTC
NA	TRBV7-2	TRBJ1-5	few	CASSLEGFQPQHF	TGTGCCAGCAGCTTAGAAGGGTTCCAGCCCCAGCATTTT
TRBD2	TRBV20-1	TRBJ2-5	NA	CSASPSGIAETQYF	TGCAGTGCTAGTCCTAGCGGGATAGCGGAGACCCAGTACTTC
NA	TRBV27	TRBJ1-6	few	CASSLQGPGNSPLHF	TGTGCCAGCAGTTTACAGGGACCTGGGAATTCACCCCTCCACTTT
TRBD1	TRBV12-3/TRBV12-4	TRBJ2-1	NA	CASRRQGNEQVF	TGTGCCAGCAGACGACAGGGGAATGAGCAGGTCTTC
NA	TRBV20-1	TRBJ1-1	NA	CSGQDAEAFF	TGCAGTGGTCAGGACGCTGAAGCTTTCTTT
TRBD1	TRBV6-5	TRBJ2-3	NA	CASSQGDGSTDTQYF	TGTGCCAGCAGCCAGGGGGACGGGAGCACAGATACGCAGTATTTT
NA	TRBV5-6	TRBJ2-7	NA	CASSRKPEGTYEQYF	TGTGCCAGCAGCCGCAAGCCCGAGGGAACCTACGAGCAGTACTTC
TRBD2	TRBV4-1	TRBJ2-5	few	CASSQGGGQREQYF	TGCGCCAGCAGCCAAGGAGGCGGCCAGCGGGAGCAGTACTTC
NA	TRBV24-1	TRBJ1-1	few	CATSDLGGEVAFF	TGTGCCACCAGTGATTTGGGAGGGGAAGTCGCTTTCTTT
TRBD2	TRBV7-2	TRBJ2-5	NA	CASRPSGGSPPETQYF	TGTGCCAGCAGACCATCGGGCGGGAGTCCTCCAGAGACCCAGTACTTC
NA	TRBV20-1	TRBJ2-3	NA	CSASGHGTDTQYF	TGCAGTGCTTCGGGACACGGCACAGATACGCAGTATTTT
NA	TRBV7-2	TRBJ1-5	few	CASSLEVDGLSNQPQHF	TGTGCCAGCAGCTTAGAAGTGGACGGGCTTAGCAATCAGCCCCAGCATTTT
TRBD2	TRBV27	TRBJ2-1	few	CASSPSGRSSYNEQFF	TGTGCCAGCAGTCCTAGCGGGAGAAGCTCCTACAATGAGCAGTTCTTC
NA	TRBV12-3/TRBV12-4	TRBJ1-2	NA	CASRSGSYGYTF	TGTGCCAGCAGGAGCGGGAGCTATGGCTACACCTTC
NA	TRBV20-1	TRBJ2-1	once	CSARVVGPNEQFF	TGCAGTGCTAGAGTAGTAGGTCCCAATGAGCAGTTCTTC
NA	TRBV29-1	TRBJ2-1	NA	CSVARRLAYNEQFF	TGCAGCGTTGCGAGGCGTCTGGCCTACAATGAGCAGTTCTTC
NA	TRBV7-9	TRBJ1-1	once	CASRSAGTKTRNTEAFF	TGTGCCAGCAGGTCCGCGGGTACGAAAACGAGGAACACTGAAGCTTTCTTT
NA	TRBV7-9	TRBJ2-3	few	CASSHPVSGADTQYF	TGTGCCAGCAGCCACCCCGTTTCCGGAGCAGATACGCAGTATTTT